The 28 T cell receptor beta chains listed next were all sequenced from one sample in a study of T cell responses to AZD1222 COVID-19 vaccine. Sequenced by immunoSEQ multiplex PCR; TCRdb stores in-frame clones only, minus some. The sample consists of approximately 92,000 clones, 90% to 95% of them appearing once. The sequences come from peripheral blood, collected on day 0 of AZD1222 vaccination. These receptors were taken from an adult in good health.

The chain carries TRBV19 and TRBJ1-2; 11 bases are shared with TRBD1. The junction had 11 bases not matched to a gene; V was cut back by 6 bases and J by 8 bases. CDR1 is LNHDA, CDR2 SQIVND, per germline (reference sequence). This CDR3 has 15 residues. The CDR3 region is CASRSGTGGVGGYTF. CDR3 DNA sequence: TGTGCCAGTAGATCCGGGACAGGGGGTGTTGGCGGCTACACCTTC.

This clone was seen just once. J is TRBJ1-1 and V is TRBV21-1. TRBV21-1 is a listed pseudogene. This CDR3 contains 11 residues. CDR3 sequence: CASTLPSGAFF. CDR3 in DNA: TGTGCCAGCACTCTACCTAGCGGGGCTTTCTTT.

V is TRBV4-2 and J is TRBJ1-1, with 7 bases that match TRBD1. V lost 1 base and J lost 7; bases outside the gene matches: 9. Germline V gene lookup returns CDR1 LGHNA and CDR2 YNFKEQ. The CDR3 length is 15 residues. The CDR3 protein is CASSQGIQGGGEAFF. The CDR3 DNA reads TGTGCCAGCAGCCAAGGGATTCAGGGGGGGGGTGAAGCTTTCTTT.

The CDR3 sequence: CASSQKGVGDSSYEQYF. DNA for the CDR3: TGCGCCAGCAGCCAAAAGGGCGTCGGGGACAGCTCCTACGAGCAGTACTTC. This rearrangement joins TRBV4-3 to TRBJ2-7; the match to TRBD1 covers 7 bases. The germline CDR1 and CDR2 sequences are LGHNA and YSLEER. Losses at the gene ends were 2 bases for V and 0 bases for J; bases not matched to a gene: 10. The CDR3 has 17 residues.

The chain combines TRBV2 with TRBJ1-5; the D is unclear. The CDR3 is 15 amino acids. Germline lookup yields CDR1 SNHLY and CDR2 FYNNEI. V was trimmed by 3 bases and J by 5 bases, leaving 14 bases between them. The DNA for the CDR3 is TGTGCCAGCAGTGACCTGGAATCCCCATATCAGCCCCAGCATTTT. Amino acid sequence: CASSDLESPYQPQHF.

The chain links TRBV9 to TRBJ2-1, with D perhaps being TRBD1 or TRBD2 (5 bases each). The ends were cut back, 3 bases at V and 6 bases at J, with 25 bases in the middle. The length of the CDR3 is 18 residues. CDR1 and CDR2 from the germline V gene are SGDLS and YYNGEE. The CDR3 bases are TGTGCCAGCAGCGCCCACCTTCCCGGGACCCTGAGCCCCAATGAGCAGTTCTTC. Translated, it gives CASSAHLPGTLSPNEQFF.

The chain is built from TRBV13 and TRBJ1-2, with D unclear. Looked up from germline, CDR1 is PRHDT and CDR2 is FYEKMQ (reference sequence). CDR3 length: 13 amino acids. V was cut by 5 bases and J by 0 bases, with 7 bases left in between. The CDR3 here is CASSVEANYGYTF. The CDR3 DNA reads as TGTGCCAGCAGCGTGGAAGCTAACTATGGCTACACCTTC.

V and J are TRBV29-1 and TRBJ2-2; 9 positions match TRBD1. The J segment lost 4 bases and the V segment lost 4 bases, leaving 4 bases of the junction unmatched. Germline CDR1 is SQVTM and CDR2 is ANQGSEA. The CDR3 is made up of 14 amino acids. CDR3: CSVVGQGSTGELFF. In nucleotides, the CDR3 is TGCAGCGTTGTGGGACAGGGAAGCACCGGGGAGCTGTTTTTT.

The gene calls are TRBV28 and TRBJ2-7; a weak D match, TRBD2 (6 bases). Germline V lookup: CDR1 MDHEN, CDR2 SYDVKM. V was trimmed by 8 bases and J by 13 bases, leaving 18 bases between them. CDR3 length: 11 amino acids. As DNA, the CDR3 is TGTGCCAGCCGCTTATTCCGGACTATTTACTTC. Translating it yields CASRLFRTIYF.

This chain uses TRBV10-1 with TRBJ2-1; 8 bases agree with TRBD1. V lost 5 bases to trimming and J lost 8 bases; unmatched junction nucleotides: 8. The CDR3 sequence is 14 residues long. Per the germline V gene, CDR1 is WNHNN and CDR2 is SYGVQD (reference sequence). In DNA form, the CDR3 reads TGCGCCAGCAGTACAAACAGGGGGAGCTATGAGCAGTTCTTC. The encoded protein is CASSTNRGSYEQFF.

This rearrangement joins TRBV29-1 to TRBJ1-5; D is unresolved. V shed 4 bases and J shed 1 base, with 2 bases lying between them. The V gene's germline CDR1 is SQVTM and CDR2 ANQGSEA. CDR3 size: 11 residues. CDR3 DNA sequence: TGCAGCGTTGGAAGCAATCAGCCCCAGCATTTT. This codes for CSVGSNQPQHF. The entire variable domain, with the rest obtained from reference TRBV29-1 and TRBJ1-5, is as follows: SAVISQKPSRDICQRGTSLTIQCQVDSQVTMMFWYRQQPGQSLTLIATANQGSEATYESGFVIDKFPISRPNLTFSTLTVSNMSPEDSSIYLCSVGSNQPQHFGDGTRLSIL.

The chain is built from TRBV7-3 and TRBJ1-1; D is uncertain. CDR1 and CDR2 (germline): SGHTA, FQGTGA. There are 13 residues in the CDR3. The germline V and J ends were trimmed by 0 bases and 1 base, with 3 bases remaining between them. The CDR3 region is CASSLTGNTEAFF. CDR3 in DNA: TGTGCCAGCAGCTTAACAGGGAACACTGAAGCTTTCTTT.

This clone has just a few counts. This chain links TRBV6-5 with TRBJ2-1, with 12 bases identical to TRBD2. J lost 8 bases, V lost 10 bases, and 12 bases had no gene match. This CDR3 is 15 amino acids long. The germline CDR1 and CDR2 sequences are MNHEY and SVGAGI. The CDR3 DNA reads TGTGCCACATCGACGGCTAGCGGGGGGGCGTATGAGCAGTTCTTC. This gives the protein CATSTASGGAYEQFF.

This sequence joins TRBV25-1 and TRBJ1-1; D gene unclear. The CDR3 runs 11 residues. CDR1 and CDR2 from the germline V gene are MGHDK and SYGVNS. With 4 bases removed from V and 5 bases from J, the gap between germline ends came to 5 bases. DNA of the CDR3: TGTGCCAGCAGTGTTCGGACTGAAGCTTTCTTT. Encoded protein: CASSVRTEAFF.

The gene calls are TRBV25-1 and TRBJ1-5; possible D gene TRBD1, 5 bases. Germline CDR1 MGHDK, CDR2 SYGVNS. This CDR3 has 13 residues. Trimming shortened V by 6 bases and J by 3 bases, and 9 bases separated the two germline ends. The CDR3 loop reads CASSGGFNQPQHF. In DNA, the CDR3 is TGTGCCAGCAGCGGGGGGTTCAATCAGCCCCAGCATTTT.

The chain is built from TRBV5-1 and TRBJ1-2, with D hard to call. Germline CDR1 SGHRS, CDR2 YFSETQ. V shed 5 bases and J shed 4 bases, with 15 bases lying between them. The CDR3 has 14 residues. The CDR3 nucleotides read TGCGCCAGCAGATCTGAATTGTCTAGCTATGGCTACACCTTC. Protein sequence: CASRSELSSYGYTF.

In DNA, the CDR3 is TGTGCCAGCAGTCTACACAGGGCTGCGGCGCAGTATTTT. Its protein is CASSLHRAAAQYF. The V gene is TRBV28, the J gene TRBJ2-3, with D perhaps matching TRBD1 (6 bases). The V gene's germline CDR1 is MDHEN and CDR2 SYDVKM. V was clipped by 5 bases and J by 10 bases, with 16 bases between them. The CDR3 is 13 residues long. Complete variable domain (other parts from reference TRBV28 and TRBJ2-3): DVKVTQSSRYLVKRTGEKVFLECVQDMDHENMFWYRQDPGLGLRLIYFSYDVKMKEKGDIPEGYSVSREKKERFSLILESASTNQTSMYLCASSLHRAAAQYFGPGTRLTVL.

The chain joins TRBV5-4 to TRBJ1-6, with TRBD1 matching over 9 bases. The J segment lost 15 bases and the V segment lost 4 bases, leaving 11 bases of the junction unmatched. Per the germline V gene, CDR1 is SGHNT and CDR2 is YYREEE (reference sequence). This CDR3 has 14 amino acids. Written as DNA, the CDR3 is TGTGCCAGCAGCAACTGGGACAGGGAAATTCACCTCCACTTT. Residues: CASSNWDREIHLHF.

This rearrangement joins TRBV11-2 to TRBJ2-5, with 9 positions matching TRBD1. The CDR3 has 16 amino acids. From germline, CDR1 is SGHAT and CDR2 FQNNGV. The ends lost 3 bases at V and 1 base at J; junction bases unmatched: 6. In nucleotides, the CDR3 is TGTGCCAGCAGCTTGGGACAGGGAAGGTCCCAAGAGACCCAGTACTTC. This encodes CASSLGQGRSQETQYF.

The CDR3 spells CASSQDRTGPLEQYF. The CDR3 region has the DNA TGCGCCAGCAGCCAAGATAGGACAGGACCCCTCGAGCAGTACTTC. The chain links TRBV4-3 to TRBJ2-7; 7 bases line up with TRBD1. Germline CDR1 and CDR2: LGHNA and YSLEER. There are 15 residues in the CDR3. V lost 0 bases and J lost 6; bases outside the gene matches: 8.

This clone has a single count. This rearrangement joins TRBV5-1 to TRBJ1-2; the match to TRBD1 covers 8 bases. The J segment lost 8 bases and the V segment lost 2 bases, leaving 8 bases of the junction unmatched. This CDR3 region has 14 residues. Germline V CDR1 and CDR2: SGHRS, YFSETQ. The CDR3 DNA follows: TGCGCCAGCAGCTTACCGGACAGGGCACTAGGCTACACCTTC. Its protein is CASSLPDRALGYTF. Combining the CDR3 with reference TRBV5-1 and TRBJ1-2 gives the whole variable domain KAGVTQTPRYLIKTRGQQVTLSCSPISGHRSVSWYQQTPGQGLQFLFEYFSETQRNKGNFPGRFSGRQFSNSRSEMNVSTLELGDSALYLCASSLPDRALGYTFGSGTRLTVV.

The chain links TRBV7-9 to TRBJ1-1; perhaps TRBD1 as D (5 bases). The CDR3 consists of 14 residues. V lost 5 bases, J lost 5 bases, and 15 bases lay in between. Germline CDR1 is SEHNR and CDR2 is FQNEAQ (reference sequence). CDR3 in amino acids: CASSQYGEGTEAFF. The CDR3 nucleotides are TGTGCCAGCAGCCAATATGGGGAGGGGACTGAAGCTTTCTTT. The full variable domain, with the rest looked up from reference TRBV7-9 and TRBJ1-1, is DTGVSQNPRHKITKRGQNVTFRCDPISEHNRLYWYRQTLGQGPEFLTYFQNEAQLEKSRLLSDRFSAERPKGSFSTLEIQRTEQGDSAMYLCASSQYGEGTEAFFGQGTRLTVV.

The chain carries TRBV4-1 and TRBJ2-5, with a tentative D call TRBD1 (5 bases). V was pared by 1 base and J by 2 bases, with 14 bases between. The V gene's germline CDR1 is MGHRA and CDR2 YSYEKL. The CDR3 spans 16 residues. CDR3 bases: TGCGCCAGCAGCCAAGCCAGGGCGTCCCAACAAGAGACCCAGTACTTC. Protein sequence: CASSQARASQQETQYF.

This clone has just one count. V is TRBV19 and J is TRBJ1-1, with D perhaps matching TRBD1 (5 bases). Trimming removed 3 bases from V and 4 bases from J, with 9 bases in between. The CDR3 sequence is 13 residues long. The germline V gene encodes CDR1 LNHDA and CDR2 SQIVND (reference sequence). The CDR3 DNA is TGTGCCAGTAGTATTGGGAGGGGCACTGAAGCTTTCTTT. This codes for CASSIGRGTEAFF.

The chain is built from TRBV7-3 and TRBJ2-7; 8 positions match TRBD1. The CDR3 totals 16 residues. J was trimmed by 2 bases and V by 5 bases; bases with no gene match: 11. Germline-derived CDR1 and CDR2 are SGHTA and FQGTGA. The CDR3 protein is CASSPYGQGGPYEQYF. As DNA, the CDR3 is TGTGCCAGCAGCCCCTACGGACAGGGAGGCCCCTACGAGCAGTACTTC.

This clone was picked up one time. The CDR3 sequence: CASSLRPQGRTEAFF. The CDR3 nucleotides read TGTGCCAGCAGCTTAAGGCCACAGGGGCGGACTGAAGCTTTCTTT. The J gene is TRBJ1-1, the V gene TRBV7-8; 7 bases align to TRBD1. The V gene end was trimmed by 2 bases and the J gene end by 5 bases; junction bases not matched to a gene: 8. CDR1 is SGHVS and CDR2 is FQNEAQ in the germline V gene. The CDR3 consists of 15 residues.

The V call is TRBV27, the J call TRBJ1-4; no definite D call. V shed 3 bases and J shed 4 bases, with 3 bases lying between them. CDR3 length equals 12 residues. Germline-derived CDR1 and CDR2 are MNHEY and SMNVEV (reference sequence). The DNA of the CDR3 is TGTGCCAGCAGTTTCGATAATGAAAAACTGTTTTTT. Translation: CASSFDNEKLFF. Complete variable domain (other parts from reference TRBV27 and TRBJ1-4): EAQVTQNPRYLITVTGKKLTVTCSQNMNHEYMSWYRQDPGLGLRQIYYSMNVEVTDKGDVPEGYKVSRKEKRNFPLILESPSPNQTSLYFCASSFDNEKLFFGSGTQLSVL.

This chain uses TRBV11-2 with TRBJ1-1; no clear D gene. The germline V gene encodes CDR1 SGHAT and CDR2 FQNNGV. The V and J ends lost 6 bases and 1 base respectively, with 9 bases between them. The CDR3 is 13 residues long. The DNA for the CDR3 is TGTGCCAGCAGGCCTACAGCGAACACTGAAGCTTTCTTT. Encoded protein: CASRPTANTEAFF.